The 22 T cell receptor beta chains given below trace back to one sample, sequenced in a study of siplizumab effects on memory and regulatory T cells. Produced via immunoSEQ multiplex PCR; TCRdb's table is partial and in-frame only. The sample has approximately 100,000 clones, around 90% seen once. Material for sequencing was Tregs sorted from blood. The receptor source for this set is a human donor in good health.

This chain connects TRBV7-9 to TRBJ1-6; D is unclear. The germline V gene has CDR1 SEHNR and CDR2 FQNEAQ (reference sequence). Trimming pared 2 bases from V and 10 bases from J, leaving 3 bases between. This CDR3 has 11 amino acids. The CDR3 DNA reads TGTGCCAGCAGCTTACACTCACCCCTCCACTTT. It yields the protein CASSLHSPLHF.

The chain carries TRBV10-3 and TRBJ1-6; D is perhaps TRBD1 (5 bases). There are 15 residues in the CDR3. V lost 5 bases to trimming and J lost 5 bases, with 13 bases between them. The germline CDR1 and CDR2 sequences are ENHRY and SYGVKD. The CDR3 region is CAISLGGDNNSPLHF. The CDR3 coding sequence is TGTGCCATCAGTCTCGGGGGAGATAATAATTCACCCCTCCACTTT.

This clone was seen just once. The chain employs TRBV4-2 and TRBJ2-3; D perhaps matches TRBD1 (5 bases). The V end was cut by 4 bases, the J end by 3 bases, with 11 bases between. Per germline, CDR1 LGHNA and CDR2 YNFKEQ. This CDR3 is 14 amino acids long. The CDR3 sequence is CASSLGAQTDTQYF. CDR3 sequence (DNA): TGTGCCAGCAGCCTTGGGGCCCAAACAGATACGCAGTATTTT.

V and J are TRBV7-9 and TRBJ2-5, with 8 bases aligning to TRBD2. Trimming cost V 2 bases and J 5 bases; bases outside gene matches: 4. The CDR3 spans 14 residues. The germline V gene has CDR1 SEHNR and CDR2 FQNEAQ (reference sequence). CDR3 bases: TGTGCCAGCAGCTTAAGCGGGGGAGTGGAGACCCAGTACTTC. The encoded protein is CASSLSGGVETQYF.

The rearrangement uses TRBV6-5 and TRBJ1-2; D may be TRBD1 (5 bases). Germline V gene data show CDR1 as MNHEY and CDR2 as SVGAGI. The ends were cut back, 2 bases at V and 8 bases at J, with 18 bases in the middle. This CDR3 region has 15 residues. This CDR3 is CASSYTGRMLSGYTF. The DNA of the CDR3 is TGTGCCAGCAGTTACACGGGACGGATGTTATCAGGCTACACCTTC.

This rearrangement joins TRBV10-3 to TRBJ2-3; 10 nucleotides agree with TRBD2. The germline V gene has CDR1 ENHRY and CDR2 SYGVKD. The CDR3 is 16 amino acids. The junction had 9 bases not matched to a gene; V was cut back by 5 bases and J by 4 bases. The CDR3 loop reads CAISRLAGGRSDTQYF. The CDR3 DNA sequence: TGTGCCATCAGTAGGTTAGCGGGAGGAAGGTCAGATACGCAGTATTTT.

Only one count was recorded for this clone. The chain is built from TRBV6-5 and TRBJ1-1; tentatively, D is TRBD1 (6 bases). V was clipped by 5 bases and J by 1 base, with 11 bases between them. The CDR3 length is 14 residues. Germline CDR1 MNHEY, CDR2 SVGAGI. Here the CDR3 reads CASSLQGRNTEAFF. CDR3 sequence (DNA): TGTGCCAGCAGTCTCCAGGGGAGGAACACTGAAGCTTTCTTT.

The CDR3 sequence: CASSGQSGYTF. The CDR3 DNA sequence: TGTGCCAGCAGTGGACAGTCTGGCTACACCTTC. The chain has TRBV25-1 and TRBJ1-2; D possibly corresponds to TRBD1 (5 bases). The V gene's germline CDR1 is MGHDK and CDR2 SYGVNS. The CDR3 runs to 11 residues. The V and J ends lost 4 bases and 7 bases respectively, with 7 bases between them.

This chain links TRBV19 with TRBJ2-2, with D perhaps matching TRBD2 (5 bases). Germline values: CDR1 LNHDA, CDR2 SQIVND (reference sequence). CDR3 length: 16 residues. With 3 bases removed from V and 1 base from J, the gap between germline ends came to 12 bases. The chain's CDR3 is CASSIGLNLNTGELFF. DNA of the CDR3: TGTGCCAGTAGTATCGGACTGAATCTGAACACCGGGGAGCTGTTTTTT.

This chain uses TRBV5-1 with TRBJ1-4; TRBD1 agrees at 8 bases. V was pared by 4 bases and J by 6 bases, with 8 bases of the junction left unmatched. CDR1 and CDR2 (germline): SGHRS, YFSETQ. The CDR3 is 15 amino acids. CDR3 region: CASSPSGQGYEKLFF. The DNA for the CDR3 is TGCGCCAGCAGCCCCAGTGGACAGGGTTATGAAAAACTGTTTTTT.

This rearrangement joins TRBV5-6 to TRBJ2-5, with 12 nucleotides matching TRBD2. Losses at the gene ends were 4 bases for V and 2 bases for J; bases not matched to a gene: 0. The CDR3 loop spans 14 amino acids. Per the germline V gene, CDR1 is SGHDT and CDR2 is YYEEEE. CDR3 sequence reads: CASSGLAGQETQYF. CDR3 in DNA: TGTGCCAGCAGCGGACTAGCGGGACAAGAGACCCAGTACTTC.

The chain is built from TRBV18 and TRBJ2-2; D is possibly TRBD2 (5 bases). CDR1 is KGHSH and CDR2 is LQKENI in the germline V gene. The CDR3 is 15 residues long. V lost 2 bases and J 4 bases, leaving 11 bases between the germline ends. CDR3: CASSPMRDSTGELFF. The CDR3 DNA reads TGTGCCAGCTCACCAATGAGGGATTCCACCGGGGAGCTGTTTTTT.

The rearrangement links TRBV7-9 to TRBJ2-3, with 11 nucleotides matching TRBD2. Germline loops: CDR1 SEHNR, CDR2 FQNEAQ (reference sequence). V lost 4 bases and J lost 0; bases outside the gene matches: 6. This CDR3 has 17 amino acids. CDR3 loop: CASSSGLAVYSTDTQYF. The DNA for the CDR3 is TGTGCCAGCAGCTCGGGACTAGCGGTTTATAGCACAGATACGCAGTATTTT.

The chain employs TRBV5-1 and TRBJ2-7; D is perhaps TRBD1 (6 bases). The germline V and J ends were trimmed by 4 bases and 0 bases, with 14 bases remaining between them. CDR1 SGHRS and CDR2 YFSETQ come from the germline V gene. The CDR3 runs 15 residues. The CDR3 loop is CASSARDTVSYEQYF. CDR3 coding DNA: TGCGCCAGCAGCGCCCGGGACACCGTCTCCTACGAGCAGTACTTC.

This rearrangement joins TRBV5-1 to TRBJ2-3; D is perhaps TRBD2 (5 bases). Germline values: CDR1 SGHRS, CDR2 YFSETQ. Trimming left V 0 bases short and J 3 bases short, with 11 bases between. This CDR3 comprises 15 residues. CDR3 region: CASSLAPGRTDTQYF. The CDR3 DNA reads TGCGCCAGCAGCTTGGCGCCGGGAAGGACAGATACGCAGTATTTT.

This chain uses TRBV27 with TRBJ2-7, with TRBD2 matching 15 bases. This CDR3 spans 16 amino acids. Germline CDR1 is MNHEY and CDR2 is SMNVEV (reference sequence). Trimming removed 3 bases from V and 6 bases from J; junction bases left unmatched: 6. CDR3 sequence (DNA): TGTGCCAGCAGTTTCCGGACTAGCGGGGGGGCCGGCGAGCAGTACTTC. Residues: CASSFRTSGGAGEQYF.

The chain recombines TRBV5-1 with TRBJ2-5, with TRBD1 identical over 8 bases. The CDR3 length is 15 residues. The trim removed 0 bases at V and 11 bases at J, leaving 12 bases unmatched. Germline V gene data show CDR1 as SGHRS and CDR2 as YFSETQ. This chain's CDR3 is CASSLAYTGGEQQYF. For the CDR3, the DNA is TGCGCCAGCAGCTTGGCCTATACAGGGGGTGAGCAGCAGTACTTC. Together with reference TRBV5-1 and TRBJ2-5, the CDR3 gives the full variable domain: KAGVTQTPRYLIKTRGQQVTLSCSPISGHRSVSWYQQTPGQGLQFLFEYFSETQRNKGNFPGRFSGRQFSNSRSEMNVSTLELGDSALYLCASSLAYTGGEQQYFGPGTRLLVL.

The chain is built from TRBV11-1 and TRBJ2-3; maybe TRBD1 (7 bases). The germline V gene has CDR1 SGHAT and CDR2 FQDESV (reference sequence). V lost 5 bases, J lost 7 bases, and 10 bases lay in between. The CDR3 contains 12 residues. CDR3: CASSPGGYTQYF. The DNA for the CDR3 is TGTGCCAGCAGCCCAGGGGGGTATACGCAGTATTTT. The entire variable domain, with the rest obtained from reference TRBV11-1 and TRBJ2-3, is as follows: EAEVAQSPRYKITEKSQAVAFWCDPISGHATLYWYRQILGQGPELLVQFQDESVVDDSQLPKDRFSAERLKGVDSTLKIQPAELGDSAMYLCASSPGGYTQYFGPGTRLTVL.

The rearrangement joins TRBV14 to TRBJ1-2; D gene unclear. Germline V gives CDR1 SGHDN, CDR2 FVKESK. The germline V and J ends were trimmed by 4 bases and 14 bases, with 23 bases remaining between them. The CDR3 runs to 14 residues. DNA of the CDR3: TGTGCCAGCAGCCCACTCGGGTCAGGACTCCCTATGACCTTC. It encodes CASSPLGSGLPMTF.

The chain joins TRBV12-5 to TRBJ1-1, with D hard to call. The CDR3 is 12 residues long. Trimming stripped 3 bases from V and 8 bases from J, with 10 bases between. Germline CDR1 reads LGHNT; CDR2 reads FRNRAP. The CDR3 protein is CASGLEFSEAFF. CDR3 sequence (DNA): TGTGCTAGTGGTTTAGAGTTTTCAGAAGCTTTCTTT.

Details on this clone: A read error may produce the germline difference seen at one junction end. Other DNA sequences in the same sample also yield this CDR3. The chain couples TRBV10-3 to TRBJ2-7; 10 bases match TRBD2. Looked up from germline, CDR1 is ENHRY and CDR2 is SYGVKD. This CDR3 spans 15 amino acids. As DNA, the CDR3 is TGCGCCATCAGTGAGTCGGTTAGCGGGAGGAATGAGCAGTACTTC. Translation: CAISESVSGRNEQYF.

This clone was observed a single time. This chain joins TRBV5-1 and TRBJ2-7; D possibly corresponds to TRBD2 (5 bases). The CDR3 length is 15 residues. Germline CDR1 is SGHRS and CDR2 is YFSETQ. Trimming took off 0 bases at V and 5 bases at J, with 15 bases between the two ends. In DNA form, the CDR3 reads TGCGCCAGCAGCTTGGAGAGAGGGCAGCTCAACGAGCAGTACTTC. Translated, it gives CASSLERGQLNEQYF.